This TCR beta chain was identified during a study of T cell repertoires in cytomegalovirus infection. Study as a whole: CMV epitopes, recently identified HLA-C-restricted and well-studied HLA-B-restricted, were used. An indication of both CMV infection and matching HLA type came from public TCR beta signatures.

TCRdb redid the calling of the reads with MiXCR, one entry per CDR3 protein. The sample has some 590,000 distinct CDR3 sequences, about 39% seen once. Regarding the study as a whole: There were HLA-C-restricted CMV-specific TCR beta clonotypes dominating the ex vivo response.

This clonotype occurred many times. Its antigen remains unknown. Sequencing was performed on cultured PBMCs, taken from culture after CMV antigen stimulation. The sequence was collected from a human donor in good health (CMV status not recorded). Some clones in this sample may be carry-over from other donors' samples.

The CDR3 spells CASSPSGRGNEQFF. In nucleotides, the CDR3 is TGTGCCAGCAGCCCTAGCGGGAGGGGCAATGAGCAGTTCTTC. The rearrangement links TRBV7-2 to TRBJ2-1, with 12 positions matching TRBD2. The CDR3 extends over 14 amino acids. The J segment lost 6 bases and the V segment lost 5 bases, leaving 2 bases of the junction unmatched. Germline-derived CDR1 and CDR2 are SGHTA and FQGNSA.